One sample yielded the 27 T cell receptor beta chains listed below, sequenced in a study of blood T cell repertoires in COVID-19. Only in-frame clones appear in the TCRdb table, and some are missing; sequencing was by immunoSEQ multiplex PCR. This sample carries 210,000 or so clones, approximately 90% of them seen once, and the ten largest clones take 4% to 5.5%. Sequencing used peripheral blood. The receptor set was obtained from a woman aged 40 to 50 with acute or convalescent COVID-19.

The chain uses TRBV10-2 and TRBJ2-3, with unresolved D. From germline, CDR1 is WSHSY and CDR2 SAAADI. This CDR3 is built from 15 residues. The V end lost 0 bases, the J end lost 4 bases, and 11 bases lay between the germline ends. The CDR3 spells CASSESKVSADTQYF. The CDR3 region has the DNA TGCGCCAGCAGTGAGTCGAAAGTGAGCGCAGATACGCAGTATTTT.

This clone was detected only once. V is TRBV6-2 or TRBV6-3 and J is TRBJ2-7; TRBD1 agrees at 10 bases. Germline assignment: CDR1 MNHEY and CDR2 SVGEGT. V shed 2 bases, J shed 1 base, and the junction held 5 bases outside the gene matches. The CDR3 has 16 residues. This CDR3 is CASSYRGTGVSYEQYV. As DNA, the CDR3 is TGTGCCAGCAGTTACCGAGGGACAGGGGTGTCCTACGAGCAGTACGTC.

For the CDR3, the DNA is TGCAGCGTTGATCAGGGTGGTGGCTACACCTTC. Translation: CSVDQGGGYTF. The V gene is TRBV29-1, the J gene TRBJ1-2; D is possibly TRBD1 (5 bases). Between the trimmed V and J ends, which lost 3 bases and 7 bases, there was a span of 9 bases. The germline CDR1 and CDR2 sequences are SQVTM and ANQGSEA. The CDR3 has 11 residues.

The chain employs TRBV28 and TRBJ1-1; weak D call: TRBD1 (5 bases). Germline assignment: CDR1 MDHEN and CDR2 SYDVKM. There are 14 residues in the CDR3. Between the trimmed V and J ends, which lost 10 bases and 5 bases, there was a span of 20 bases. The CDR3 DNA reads TGTGCCACCGAACCTGGGGCGGGATGGACTGAAGCTTTCTTT. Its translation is CATEPGAGWTEAFF.

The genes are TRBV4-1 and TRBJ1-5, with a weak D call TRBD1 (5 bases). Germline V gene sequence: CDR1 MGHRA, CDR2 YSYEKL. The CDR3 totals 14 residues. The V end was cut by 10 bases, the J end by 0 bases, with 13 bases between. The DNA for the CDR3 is TGCGCCACCTCAGCGGGGGATAGCAATCAGCCCCAGCATTTT. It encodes CATSAGDSNQPQHF.

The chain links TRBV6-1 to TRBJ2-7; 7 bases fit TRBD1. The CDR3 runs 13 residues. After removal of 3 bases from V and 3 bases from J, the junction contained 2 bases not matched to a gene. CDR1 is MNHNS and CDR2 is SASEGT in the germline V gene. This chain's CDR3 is CASSEGTDYEQYV. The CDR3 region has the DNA TGTGCCAGCAGTGAGGGGACAGACTACGAGCAGTACGTC.

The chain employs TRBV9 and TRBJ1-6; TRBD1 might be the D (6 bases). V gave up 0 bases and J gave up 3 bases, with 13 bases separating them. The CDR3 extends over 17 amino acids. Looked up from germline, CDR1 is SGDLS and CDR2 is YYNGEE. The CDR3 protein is CASSVGQGGHYNSPLHF. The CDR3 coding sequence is TGTGCCAGCAGCGTAGGGCAAGGGGGTCACTATAATTCACCCCTCCACTTT.

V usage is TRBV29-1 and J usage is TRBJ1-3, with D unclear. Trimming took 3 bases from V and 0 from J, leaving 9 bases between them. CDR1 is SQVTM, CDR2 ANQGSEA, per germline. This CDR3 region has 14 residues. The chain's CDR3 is CSVDSVSSGNTIYF. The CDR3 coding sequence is TGCAGCGTTGATTCGGTGAGCTCTGGAAACACCATATATTTT.

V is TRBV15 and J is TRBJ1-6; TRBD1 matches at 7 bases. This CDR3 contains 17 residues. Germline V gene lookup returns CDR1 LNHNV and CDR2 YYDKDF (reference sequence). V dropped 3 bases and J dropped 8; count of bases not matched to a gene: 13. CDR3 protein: CATSRLRGTEKDSPLHF. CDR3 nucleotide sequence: TGTGCCACCAGCAGGCTTCGGGGGACAGAAAAAGATTCACCCCTCCACTTT.

The CDR3 region is CATKLGWMNTEAFF. The CDR3 DNA reads TGCGCCACAAAACTGGGCTGGATGAACACTGAAGCTTTCTTT. V gene TRBV5-1 combines with J gene TRBJ1-1; D is ambiguous. Trimming cost V 9 bases and J 0 bases, with 15 bases left between them. The germline V gene encodes CDR1 SGHRS and CDR2 YFSETQ. CDR3 length: 14 amino acids.

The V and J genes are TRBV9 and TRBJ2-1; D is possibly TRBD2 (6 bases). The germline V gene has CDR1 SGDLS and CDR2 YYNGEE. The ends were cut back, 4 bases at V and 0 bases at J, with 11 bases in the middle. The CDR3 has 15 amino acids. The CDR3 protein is CASSPGVNSYNEQFF. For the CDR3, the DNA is TGTGCCAGCAGCCCGGGGGTTAACTCCTACAATGAGCAGTTCTTC.

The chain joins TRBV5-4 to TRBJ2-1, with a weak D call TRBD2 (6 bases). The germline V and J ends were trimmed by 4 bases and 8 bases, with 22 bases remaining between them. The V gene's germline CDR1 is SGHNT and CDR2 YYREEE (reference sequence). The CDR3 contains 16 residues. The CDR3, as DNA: TGTGCCAGCAGCGCCGGGAGCGGTCAGGTTCACCATGAGCAGTTCTTC. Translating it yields CASSAGSGQVHHEQFF.

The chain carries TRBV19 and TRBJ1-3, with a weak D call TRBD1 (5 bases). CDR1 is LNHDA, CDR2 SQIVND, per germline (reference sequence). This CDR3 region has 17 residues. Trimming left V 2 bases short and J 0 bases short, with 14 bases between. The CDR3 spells CASSIQGTLFSGNTIYF. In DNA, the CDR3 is TGTGCCAGTAGTATACAGGGAACCCTCTTCTCTGGAAACACCATATATTTT.

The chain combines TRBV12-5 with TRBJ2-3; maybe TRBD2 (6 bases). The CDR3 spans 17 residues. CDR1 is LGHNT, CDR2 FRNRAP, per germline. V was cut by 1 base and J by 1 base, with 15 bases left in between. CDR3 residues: CASGLGVGLRRTDTQYF. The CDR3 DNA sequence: TGTGCTAGTGGTTTGGGGGTGGGACTCCGGCGCACAGATACGCAGTATTTT. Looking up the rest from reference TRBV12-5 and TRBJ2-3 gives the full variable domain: DARVTQTPRHKVTEMGQEVTMRCQPILGHNTVFWYRQTMMQGLELLAYFRNRAPLDDSGMPKDRFSAEMPDATLATLKIQPSEPRDSAVYFCASGLGVGLRRTDTQYFGPGTRLTVL.

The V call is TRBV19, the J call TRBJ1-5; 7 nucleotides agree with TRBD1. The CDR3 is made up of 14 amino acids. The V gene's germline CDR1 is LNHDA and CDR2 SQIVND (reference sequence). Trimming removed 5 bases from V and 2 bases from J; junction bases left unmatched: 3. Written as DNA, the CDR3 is TGTGCCAGTAGTGCAACAGGGGGCAATCAGCCCCAGCATTTT. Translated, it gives CASSATGGNQPQHF.

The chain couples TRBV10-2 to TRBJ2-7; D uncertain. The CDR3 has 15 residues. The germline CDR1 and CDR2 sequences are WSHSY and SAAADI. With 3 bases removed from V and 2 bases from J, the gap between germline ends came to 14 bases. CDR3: CASSDRHPTTYEQYV. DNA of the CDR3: TGCGCCAGCAGTGATAGACACCCTACCACCTACGAGCAGTACGTC.

The CDR3, as DNA: TGTGCCAGTGTAGGACTGTTCGGTCAGCCCCAGCATTTT. Amino acid sequence: CASVGLFGQPQHF. The chain carries TRBV2 and TRBJ1-5; no reliable D call. The germline V gene has CDR1 SNHLY and CDR2 FYNNEI. The ends were cut back, 9 bases at V and 6 bases at J, with 15 bases in the middle. This CDR3 region has 13 residues. Supplemented by reference TRBV2 and TRBJ1-5, the full variable domain reads EPEVTQTPSHQVTQMGQEVILRCVPISNHLYFYWYRQILGQKVEFLVSFYNNEISEKSEIFDDQFSVERPDGSNFTLKIRSTKLEDSAMYFCASVGLFGQPQHFGDGTRLSIL.

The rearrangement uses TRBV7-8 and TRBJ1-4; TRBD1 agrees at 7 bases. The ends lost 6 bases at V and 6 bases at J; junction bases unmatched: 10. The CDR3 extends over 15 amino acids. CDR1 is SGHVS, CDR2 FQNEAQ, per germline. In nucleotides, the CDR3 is TGTGCCAGCAGACAAGACAGGGTGGGGGATGAAAAACTGTTTTTT. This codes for CASRQDRVGDEKLFF. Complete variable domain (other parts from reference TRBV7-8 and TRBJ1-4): GAGVSQSPRYKVAKRGQDVALRCDPISGHVSLFWYQQALGQGPEFLTYFQNEAQLDKSGLPSDRFFAERPEGSVSTLKIQRTQQEDSAVYLCASRQDRVGDEKLFFGSGTQLSVL.

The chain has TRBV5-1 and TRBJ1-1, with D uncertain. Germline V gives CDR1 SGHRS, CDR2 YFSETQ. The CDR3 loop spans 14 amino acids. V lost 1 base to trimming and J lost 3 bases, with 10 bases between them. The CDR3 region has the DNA TGCGCCAGCAGCTTGACGGTTGCGGACACTGAAGCTTTCTTT. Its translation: CASSLTVADTEAFF.

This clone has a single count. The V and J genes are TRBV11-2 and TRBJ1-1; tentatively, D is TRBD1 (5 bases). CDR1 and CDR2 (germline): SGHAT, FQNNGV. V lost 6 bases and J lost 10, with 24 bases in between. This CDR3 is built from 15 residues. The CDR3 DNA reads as TGTGCCAGCAGTCAGATACCCACCGCTCCCCAGGGAGCTTTCTTT. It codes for CASSQIPTAPQGAFF.

The CDR3 DNA follows: TGTGCCAGCAGCCAAGGGGCGAAAGGAAGCGGAGCTTTCTTT. Protein: CASSQGAKGSGAFF. V usage is TRBV3-1 (or the pseudogene TRBV3-2) and J usage is TRBJ1-1; D call uncertain. Germline loops: CDR1 LGHDT, CDR2 YNNKEL (reference sequence). CDR3 length: 14 amino acids. Trimming stripped 1 base from V and 10 bases from J, with 16 bases between.

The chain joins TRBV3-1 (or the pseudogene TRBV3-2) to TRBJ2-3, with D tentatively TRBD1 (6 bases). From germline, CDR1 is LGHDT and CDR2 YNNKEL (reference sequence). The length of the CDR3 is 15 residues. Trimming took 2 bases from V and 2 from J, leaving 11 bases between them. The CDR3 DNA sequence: TGTGCCAGCAGCCAACTGGGACAAGTCACAGATACGCAGTATTTT. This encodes CASSQLGQVTDTQYF.

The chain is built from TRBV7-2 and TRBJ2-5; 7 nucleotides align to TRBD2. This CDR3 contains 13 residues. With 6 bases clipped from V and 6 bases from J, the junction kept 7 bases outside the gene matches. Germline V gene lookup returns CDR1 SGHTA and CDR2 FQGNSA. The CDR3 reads CASRSGTTKTQYF. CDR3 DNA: TGTGCCAGCAGGTCCGGGACTACGAAGACCCAGTACTTC.

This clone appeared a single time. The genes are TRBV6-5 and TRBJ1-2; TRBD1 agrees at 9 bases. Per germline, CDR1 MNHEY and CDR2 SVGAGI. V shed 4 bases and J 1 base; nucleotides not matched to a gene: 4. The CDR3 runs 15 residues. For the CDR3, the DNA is TGTGCCAGCAGTTCCGAGGGACAGGGTAACTATGGCTACACCTTC. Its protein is CASSSEGQGNYGYTF.

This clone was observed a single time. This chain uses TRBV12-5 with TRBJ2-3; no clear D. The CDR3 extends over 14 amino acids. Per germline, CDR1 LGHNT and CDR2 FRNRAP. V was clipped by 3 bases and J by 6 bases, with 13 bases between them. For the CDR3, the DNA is TGTGCTAGTGGTTTCCCCGAGGTCCCGGATACGCAGTATTTT. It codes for CASGFPEVPDTQYF.

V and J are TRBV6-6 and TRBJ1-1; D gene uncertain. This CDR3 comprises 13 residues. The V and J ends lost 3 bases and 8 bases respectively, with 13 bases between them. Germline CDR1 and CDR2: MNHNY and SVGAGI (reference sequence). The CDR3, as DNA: TGTGCCAGCAGTTATTCCGATATTAGAGAAGCTTTCTTT. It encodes CASSYSDIREAFF.

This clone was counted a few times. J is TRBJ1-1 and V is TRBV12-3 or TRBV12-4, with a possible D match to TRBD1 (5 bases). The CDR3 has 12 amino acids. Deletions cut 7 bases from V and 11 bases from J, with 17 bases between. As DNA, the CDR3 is TGTGCCAGCACGCACGGAGGGGTCTCGGCTTTCTTT. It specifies CASTHGGVSAFF.